This TCR beta chain came from a study of T cells in Graves' hyperthyroidism and ophthalmopathy. V lost 2 bases and J 5 bases, leaving 4 bases between the germline ends. CDR3 size: 11 residues. Germline V gene data show CDR1 as KGHSH and CDR2 as LQKENI. This clonotype showed up many times. Its matching antigen is unknown. Study results and limitations: Model output signaled ophthalmopathy a median around 6.9 months ahead of onset.

Amplification of TCR beta CDR3 regions was performed using RNA transcripts as template. HTBI primers were used for first-round RT-PCR of the TCR CDR3. TCRdb reanalysed the multiplex PCR reads using MiXCR and keeps one entry per CDR3 protein. The table lists about 480,000 distinct CDR3 sequences, roughly 25% of them singletons. The rearrangement joins TRBV18 to TRBJ2-7; D is undetermined. The sequence derives from a woman in her thirties with Graves' ophthalmopathy. Sequenced material: blood. The CDR3 spells CASSPEDEQYF. CDR3 nucleotides: TGTGCCAGCTCACCAGAAGACGAGCAGTACTTC.